This T cell receptor (beta chain) was sequenced for a study of cytomegalovirus exposure and HLA in healthy donors. Study overall: Of the donors genotyped, a few hundred in all, about 81% fell in the Caucasian-associated ancestry cluster. Study results and limitations: Rare sequences made up most TCRs, while some public TCRs were found in many donors. Earlier analysis yielded a pattern in which most TCR beta V segments were productive about 90% or about 30% of the time.

CDR3 length equals 11 residues. The germline gives CDR1 MDHEN, CDR2 SYDVKM. The ends were cut back, 6 bases at V and 6 bases at J, with 9 bases in the middle. The PCR used 60 Vbeta and 13 Jbeta primers. Assay used: immunoSEQ multiplex PCR; TCRdb lists only in-frame clones, some missing. The sample table includes around 200,000 clones. Comment on this clone: Its antigen is undetermined.

The sample consisted of PBMCs. The chain is built from TRBV28 and TRBJ2-7; a possible D gene is TRBD2 (6 bases). The sequence was obtained from a woman under 40 in good health and CMV-seropositive. The CDR3 DNA sequence: TGTGCCAGCAGGAGACTAGGCGAGCAGTACTTC. This encodes CASRRLGEQYF.